This T cell receptor (beta chain) came from a study of blood T cell repertoires in COVID-19. Study-wide context: COVID-19 samples from acute and convalescent phases originated in the United States, Italy and Spain. T cells, B-cell-depleted T cells, or PBMCs supplied cDNA or gDNA.

CDR3 length: 15 residues. The V segment lost 2 bases and the J segment 4 bases; nucleotides outside the gene matches: 4. Germline-derived CDR1 and CDR2 are SGHKS and YYEKEE (reference sequence). Original processing methods: Reference gene primer amplification yielded estimated nucleated cell counts. Generated by immunoSEQ multiplex PCR, the TCRdb table keeps only in-frame clones and is missing some. The D gene and trimming were derived from the DNA, and the V and J assignments and clone size from that table. This table holds some 250,000 clones, 80% to 85% found once. V usage is TRBV5-5 and J usage is TRBJ2-7, with 12 positions matching TRBD1. Sequenced input: peripheral blood. This receptor was taken from a woman aged 60-75 years with active or convalescent COVID-19. DNA of the CDR3: TGTGCCAGCAGCTTTGGGGGACAGGGGGCGTACGAGCAGTACTTC. Translated: CASSFGGQGAYEQYF.